These 31 T cell receptor beta chains came from one sample sequenced in a study of OX40 agonist ivuxolimab in advanced cancers. Only in-frame clones appear in the TCRdb table, and some are missing; sequencing was by immunoSEQ multiplex PCR. Among tens of thousands of clones listed, over 75% were seen once. The input for sequencing was CD4+ or CD8+ T cells sorted from blood, taken in a trial of the OX40 agonist ivuxolimab. All receptors come from an adult with an advanced solid tumor such as melanoma, head and neck, liver or kidney cancer.

The CDR3 reads CASSLGTSGWNTDTQYF. CDR3 nucleotides: TGCGCCAGCAGCTTGGGGACTAGCGGGTGGAACACAGATACGCAGTATTTT. The V gene is TRBV5-1, the J gene TRBJ2-3; 11 bases agree with TRBD2. The length of the CDR3 is 17 residues. Germline CDR1 is SGHRS and CDR2 is YFSETQ. V was pared by 0 bases and J by 2 bases, with 5 bases of the junction left unmatched.

The chain employs TRBV10-3 and TRBJ2-7; 11 bases map to TRBD2. Germline V gives CDR1 ENHRY, CDR2 SYGVKD. V was pared by 4 bases and J by 1 base, with 3 bases of the junction left unmatched. The length of the CDR3 is 15 residues. CDR3 protein: CAISGLAGGSYEQYF. CDR3 nucleotides: TGTGCCATCAGTGGTCTAGCGGGAGGATCCTACGAGCAGTACTTC.

About this clone itself: Other nucleotide sequences from this sample produce the same CDR3. The V gene is TRBV7-8, the J gene TRBJ2-1; the D is unclear. Trimming took 0 bases from V and 4 from J, leaving 10 bases between them. Germline CDR1 and CDR2: SGHVS and FQNEAQ. The CDR3 runs 15 residues. The CDR3 region has the DNA TGTGCCAGCAGCTTAGCGGGCGGACGGTACAATGAGCAGTTCTTC. Translated, it gives CASSLAGGRYNEQFF.

This chain joins TRBV5-1 and TRBJ1-2; 10 bases fit TRBD1. Trimming at V came to 0 bases and at J to 5 bases, leaving 4 bases not matched to a gene. CDR3 length: 15 amino acids. The germline CDR1 and CDR2 sequences are SGHRS and YFSETQ. The CDR3 bases are TGCGCCAGCAGCTTGGGAGGGACAGGGGAATATGGCTACACCTTC. Translated: CASSLGGTGEYGYTF.

The rearrangement joins TRBV11-2 to TRBJ2-1; TRBD2 agrees at 13 bases. Germline V CDR1 and CDR2: SGHAT, FQNNGV. Germline trimming cut 5 bases from V and 12 bases from J; bases unmatched to any gene: 13. This CDR3 spans 16 amino acids. This CDR3 reads CASSPRTSGSLYGQFF. The CDR3 bases are TGTGCCAGCAGCCCAAGGACTAGCGGGAGTTTATATGGGCAGTTCTTC.

This clone came up once. This rearrangement joins TRBV7-9 to TRBJ1-2, with 8 bases identical to TRBD1. The CDR3 spans 14 residues. The germline V gene encodes CDR1 SEHNR and CDR2 FQNEAQ (reference sequence). Unmatched junction bases numbered 12, after V lost 5 bases and J lost 10 bases. This CDR3 reads CASSHPSGGGYYTF. CDR3 nucleotides: TGTGCCAGCAGCCACCCCTCAGGGGGCGGTTACTACACCTTC.

The chain has TRBV29-1 and TRBJ2-1; D may be TRBD1 (7 bases). Trimming pared 7 bases from V and 7 bases from J, leaving 14 bases between. CDR3 length: 12 residues. The V gene's germline CDR1 is SQVTM and CDR2 ANQGSEA. In nucleotides, the CDR3 is TGCAGCGGCGGGACAGATTTTAATGAGCAGTTCTTC. This sequence encodes CSGGTDFNEQFF.

CDR3 residues: CASSLDTLRSGNTIYF. The CDR3 bases are TGTGCCAGCAGCTTAGACACTTTACGCTCTGGAAACACCATATATTTT. V usage is TRBV7-2 and J usage is TRBJ1-3; D is uncertain. This CDR3 is 16 amino acids long. The ends were cut back, 1 base at V and 0 bases at J, with 10 bases in the middle. Germline V gives CDR1 SGHTA, CDR2 FQGNSA.

J is TRBJ1-1 and V is TRBV19, with a weak D call TRBD1 (6 bases). From germline, CDR1 is LNHDA and CDR2 SQIVND (reference sequence). Deletions cut 3 bases from V and 1 base from J, with 9 bases between. CDR3 size: 14 residues. The CDR3 loop is CASSITGSNTEAFF. The CDR3 nucleotides read TGTGCCAGTAGTATCACAGGGTCGAACACTGAAGCTTTCTTT.

The V gene is TRBV15, the J gene TRBJ2-1; perhaps TRBD1 as D (6 bases). Germline V gives CDR1 LNHNV, CDR2 YYDKDF (reference sequence). V was pared by 10 bases and J by 5 bases, with 15 bases between. The CDR3 is 13 residues long. The CDR3 is CASAPGDHNEQFF. CDR3 DNA: TGTGCCAGCGCTCCAGGGGATCACAATGAGCAGTTCTTC.

The chain carries TRBV5-1 and TRBJ1-4; D may be TRBD1 (5 bases). Germline loops: CDR1 SGHRS, CDR2 YFSETQ. Trimming removed 5 bases from V and 0 bases from J, with 11 bases in between. This CDR3 contains 15 residues. The CDR3 loop reads CASSPLGATNEKLFF. The CDR3 DNA reads as TGCGCCAGCAGTCCGTTGGGGGCAACTAATGAAAAACTGTTTTTT.

Comment on this clone: The junction and the germline gene differ at one end; a read error may be behind it. The rearrangement uses TRBV4-2 and TRBJ2-7; tentative D call: TRBD1 (6 bases). The CDR3 runs to 15 residues. Per germline, CDR1 LGHNA and CDR2 YNFKEQ. The CDR3 loop reads CASSPRTGPSYQQYF. The CDR3 region has the DNA TGTGCCAGCAGCCCAAGAACAGGGCCCTCCTACCAGCAGTACTTC.

About this clone itself: Within the sample, other DNA sequences also encode this same CDR3. The chain links TRBV29-1 to TRBJ2-7; a weak D match, TRBD1 (5 bases). Germline CDR1 SQVTM, CDR2 ANQGSEA. This CDR3 is built from 12 residues. V was pared by 3 bases and J by 2 bases, with 8 bases between. CDR3 sequence reads: CSVDDSAYEQYF. In DNA form, the CDR3 reads TGCAGCGTTGACGACAGCGCCTACGAGCAGTACTTC.

The V call is TRBV30, the J call TRBJ1-1, with D unresolved. CDR1 and CDR2 (germline): GTSNPN, SVGIG (reference sequence). With 4 bases removed from V and 4 bases from J, the gap between germline ends came to 7 bases. This CDR3 contains 11 residues. CDR3 in amino acids: CAWMGFTEAFF. CDR3 coding DNA: TGTGCCTGGATGGGGTTCACTGAAGCTTTCTTT.

The J gene is TRBJ2-3, the V gene TRBV5-6; no firm D call. This CDR3 has 14 residues. V gave up 2 bases and J gave up 2 bases, with 9 bases separating them. CDR1 SGHDT and CDR2 YYEEEE come from the germline V gene. The CDR3 region is CASSFTSYTDTQYF. Written as DNA, the CDR3 is TGTGCCAGCAGCTTTACCAGTTACACAGATACGCAGTATTTT.

The V and J genes are TRBV30 and TRBJ2-1; perhaps TRBD2 as D (6 bases). Per germline, CDR1 GTSNPN and CDR2 SVGIG (reference sequence). Trimming removed 4 bases at V and 6 bases at J, with 22 bases between. This CDR3 has 16 amino acids. The CDR3 nucleotides are TGTGCCTGGACCGGAGGGAGGAGGGCCCGGAGCAATGAGCAGTTCTTC. Translation: CAWTGGRRARSNEQFF.

V gene TRBV10-3 combines with J gene TRBJ2-3; TRBD2 matches 13 bases. The CDR3 consists of 14 residues. V shed 8 bases and J 5 bases; nucleotides not matched to a gene: 4. CDR1 is ENHRY and CDR2 is SYGVKD in the germline V gene. CDR3 coding DNA: TGTGCCATCGGGACTAGCGGGGTTGTAGATACGCAGTATTTT. Protein sequence: CAIGTSGVVDTQYF.

This chain connects TRBV4-3 to TRBJ1-1; D remains ambiguous. Between the trimmed V and J ends, which lost 1 base and 3 bases, there was a span of 12 bases. The CDR3 spans 15 residues. Germline V CDR1 and CDR2: LGHNA, YSLEER. In DNA form, the CDR3 reads TGCGCCAGCAGCCAAGTATGGAGCGGTGACACTGAAGCTTTCTTT. Protein sequence: CASSQVWSGDTEAFF.

The chain carries TRBV6-1 and TRBJ2-7, with 9 bases aligning to TRBD1. J lost 6 bases, V lost 2 bases, and 2 bases had no gene match. Germline CDR1 is MNHNS and CDR2 is SASEGT. The CDR3 covers 13 residues. CDR3 sequence reads: CASSERDRAEQYF. CDR3 nucleotide sequence: TGTGCCAGCAGTGAAAGGGACAGGGCCGAGCAGTACTTC.

This clone turned up a few times. The CDR3 DNA is TGTGCCAGCAGCCTTACAGGGGCAGGGGATCAGCCCCAGCATTTT. Translated, it gives CASSLTGAGDQPQHF. The rearrangement joins TRBV7-9 to TRBJ1-5; 7 positions agree with TRBD1. With V trimmed by 5 bases and J by 5 bases, 9 bases remained unmatched. The CDR3 extends over 15 amino acids. Germline CDR1 reads SEHNR; CDR2 reads FQNEAQ (reference sequence).

The CDR3 reads CASSFRDPTDTQYF. The CDR3 bases are TGTGCCAGCAGCTTCCGGGACCCCACAGATACGCAGTATTTT. This sequence joins TRBV7-2 and TRBJ2-3; D is tentatively TRBD1 or TRBD2 (5 bases each). This CDR3 region has 14 residues. Germline CDR1 reads SGHTA; CDR2 reads FQGNSA. The ends were cut back, 3 bases at V and 2 bases at J, with 9 bases in the middle.

This clone was counted a single time. The chain links TRBV7-2 to TRBJ1-5; D might be TRBD1 (6 bases). The CDR3 runs to 15 residues. V was pared by 5 bases and J by 2 bases, with 13 bases between. Germline V CDR1 and CDR2: SGHTA, FQGNSA. The CDR3 protein is CASSRKAGGNQPQHF. The CDR3 nucleotides read TGTGCCAGCAGCCGAAAAGCAGGGGGCAATCAGCCCCAGCATTTT.

The table lists this clone with a count of one. The rearrangement links TRBV5-6 to TRBJ1-3; 8 nucleotides align to TRBD1. Germline V CDR1 and CDR2: SGHDT, YYEEEE. The CDR3 runs 17 residues. The J segment lost 4 bases and the V segment lost 1 base, leaving 10 bases of the junction unmatched. DNA of the CDR3: TGTGCCAGCAGCTTGTTATCAGGTGGACAGGGCGGAAACACCATATATTTT. This translates into CASSLLSGGQGGNTIYF.

The chain has TRBV2 and TRBJ2-1, with 8 bases lining up with TRBD2. The CDR3 sequence is 15 residues long. Germline V gene sequence: CDR1 SNHLY, CDR2 FYNNEI. V gave up 4 bases and J gave up 6 bases; unmatched junction bases: 8. The DNA for the CDR3 is TGTGCCAGCAGTGGGGGACTAGGCACCCTCAATGAGCAGTTCTTC. This sequence encodes CASSGGLGTLNEQFF.

This chain connects TRBV5-1 to TRBJ2-1; 10 bases match TRBD2. V shed 0 bases, J shed 2 bases, and the junction held 2 bases outside the gene matches. The germline CDR1 and CDR2 sequences are SGHRS and YFSETQ. The CDR3 extends over 16 amino acids. CDR3 nucleotides: TGCGCCAGCAGCTTGGCCGGACTAGCGGCCTACAATGAGCAGTTCTTC. Protein sequence: CASSLAGLAAYNEQFF. Drawing the rest from reference TRBV5-1 and TRBJ2-1, the complete variable domain is KAGVTQTPRYLIKTRGQQVTLSCSPISGHRSVSWYQQTPGQGLQFLFEYFSETQRNKGNFPGRFSGRQFSNSRSEMNVSTLELGDSALYLCASSLAGLAAYNEQFFGPGTRLTVL.

The V call is TRBV27, the J call TRBJ2-5, with 7 positions matching TRBD1. Per germline, CDR1 MNHEY and CDR2 SMNVEV (reference sequence). The ends lost 2 bases at V and 1 base at J; junction bases unmatched: 1. CDR3 size: 14 residues. Here the CDR3 DNA reads TGTGCCAGCAGTTTACGACAGGGCCAAGAGACCCAGTACTTC. Translating it yields CASSLRQGQETQYF.

Turning to this clone: Other DNA sequences in the sample encode the same CDR3. The rearrangement links TRBV11-3 to TRBJ1-1; possibly TRBD1 for D (6 bases). The CDR3 loop spans 15 amino acids. V lost 1 base and J lost 0, with 9 bases in between. Per the germline V gene, CDR1 is SGHNT and CDR2 is YENEEA. DNA of the CDR3: TGTGCCAGCAGCTTAGGGACAGCAATGAACACTGAAGCTTTCTTT. Protein product: CASSLGTAMNTEAFF.

The V call is TRBV30, the J call TRBJ1-5; D is possibly TRBD1 (5 bases). CDR3 length: 16 amino acids. Germline CDR1 GTSNPN, CDR2 SVGIG (reference sequence). V was shortened by 1 base and J by 0 bases, with 13 bases between the two germline ends. The CDR3 loop is CAWSGREGYSNQPQHF. CDR3 bases: TGTGCCTGGAGTGGACGGGAGGGGTATAGCAATCAGCCCCAGCATTTT.

The gene calls are TRBV7-9 and TRBJ2-3, with TRBD2 matching over 7 bases. V trimming: 4 bases; J trimming: 5 bases; junction bases outside the gene matches: 6. The CDR3 has 14 amino acids. Germline V gives CDR1 SEHNR, CDR2 FQNEAQ (reference sequence). CDR3 in amino acids: CASSSSGGGDTQYF. In nucleotides, the CDR3 is TGTGCCAGCAGCTCCTCGGGAGGTGGAGATACGCAGTATTTT.

CDR3 protein: CASSGYPSNQPQHF. Written as DNA, the CDR3 is TGTGCCAGCTCAGGGTACCCTAGCAATCAGCCCCAGCATTTT. This rearrangement joins TRBV18 to TRBJ1-5, with D hard to call. The CDR3 totals 14 residues. Trimming pared 5 bases from V and 0 bases from J, leaving 8 bases between. CDR1 is KGHSH, CDR2 LQKENI, per germline.

The chain combines TRBV7-2 with TRBJ2-2, with 9 bases aligning to TRBD1. The CDR3 runs to 15 residues. J was trimmed by 4 bases and V by 6 bases; bases with no gene match: 6. CDR1 is SGHTA and CDR2 is FQGNSA in the germline V gene. In DNA form, the CDR3 reads TGTGCCAGCAGATCCGGGACAGGGCCCACCGGGGAGCTGTTTTTT. Protein product: CASRSGTGPTGELFF.